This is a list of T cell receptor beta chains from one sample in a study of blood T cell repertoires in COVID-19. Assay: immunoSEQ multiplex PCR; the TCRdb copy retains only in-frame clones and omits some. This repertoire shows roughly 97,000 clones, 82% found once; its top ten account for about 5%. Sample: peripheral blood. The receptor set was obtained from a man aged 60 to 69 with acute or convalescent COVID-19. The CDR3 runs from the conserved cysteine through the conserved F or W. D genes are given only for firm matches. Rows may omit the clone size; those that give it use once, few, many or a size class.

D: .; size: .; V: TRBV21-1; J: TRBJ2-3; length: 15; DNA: TGTGCCAGCAGCAAAGGGGACAGGGATGGGGATACGCAGTATTTT; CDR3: CASSKGDRDGDTQYF
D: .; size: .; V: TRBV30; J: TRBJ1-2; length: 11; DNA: TGTGCCTGGAGTCAGTATTATGGCTACACCTTC; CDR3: CAWSQYYGYTF
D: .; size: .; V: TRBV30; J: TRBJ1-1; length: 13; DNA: TGTGCCTGGAGTGCCAGGGTGAACACTGAAGCTTTCTTT; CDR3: CAWSARVNTEAFF
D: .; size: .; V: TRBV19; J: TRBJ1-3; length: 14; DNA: TGTGCCAGTGAATACAGGGCTTCTGGAAACACCATATATTTT; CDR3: CASEYRASGNTIYF
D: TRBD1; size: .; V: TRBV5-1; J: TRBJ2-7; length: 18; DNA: TGCGCCAGCAGCTTGGAGGGACAGGGGGCAGGGCGGGTCTACGAGCAGTACTTC; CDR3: CASSLEGQGAGRVYEQYF
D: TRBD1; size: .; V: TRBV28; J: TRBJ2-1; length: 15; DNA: TGTGCCAGCAGCCGCCTCGGACAGGGGGCCAATGAGCAGTTCTTC; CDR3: CASSRLGQGANEQFF
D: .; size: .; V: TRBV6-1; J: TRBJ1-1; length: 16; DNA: TGTGCCAGCAGTGAATATGCGGCCGTTATGAACACTGAAGCTTTCTTT; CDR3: CASSEYAAVMNTEAFF
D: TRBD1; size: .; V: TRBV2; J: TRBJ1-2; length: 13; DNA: TGTGCCAGCTCCGGGACAGGGCAGTATGGCTACACCTTC; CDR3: CASSGTGQYGYTF
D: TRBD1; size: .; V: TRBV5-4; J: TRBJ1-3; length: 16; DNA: TGTGCCAGCAGCGTGGATCCCAGGGGGCGCGGGAACACCATATATTTT; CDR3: CASSVDPRGRGNTIYF
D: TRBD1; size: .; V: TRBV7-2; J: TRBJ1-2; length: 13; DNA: TGTGCCAGCAGCCCAGGGGGTGGGGATGGCTACACCTTC; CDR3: CASSPGGGDGYTF
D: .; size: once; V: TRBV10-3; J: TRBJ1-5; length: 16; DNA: TGTGCCATCAGTGAGTCTGGCAGCCAGGGCCCCCAGCCCCAGCATTTT; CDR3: CAISESGSQGPQPQHF
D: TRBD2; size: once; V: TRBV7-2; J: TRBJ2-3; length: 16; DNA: TGTGCCAGCAGCATCCTTAGCGGGGGCCCCACAGATACGCAGTATTTT; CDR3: CASSILSGGPTDTQYF
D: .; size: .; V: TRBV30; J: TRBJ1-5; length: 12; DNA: TGTGCCTGGGCCCCGGGGAATCAGCCCCAGCATTTT; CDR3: CAWAPGNQPQHF
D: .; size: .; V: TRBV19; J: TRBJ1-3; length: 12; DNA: TGTGCCAGTATTACTAGTGGAAACACCATATATTTT; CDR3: CASITSGNTIYF
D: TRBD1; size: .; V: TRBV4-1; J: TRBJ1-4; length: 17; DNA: TGCGCCAGCAGCCAATCACCCTACAGGGGGGTTAATGAAAAACTGTTTTTT; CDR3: CASSQSPYRGVNEKLFF
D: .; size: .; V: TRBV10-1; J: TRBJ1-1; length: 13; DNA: TGCGCCACCAAATCAGGTTTTCACACTGAAGCTTTCTTT; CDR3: CATKSGFHTEAFF
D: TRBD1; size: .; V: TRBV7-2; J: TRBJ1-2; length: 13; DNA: TGTGCCAGCGGCGGGACAGCTAACTATGGCTACACCTTC; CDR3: CASGGTANYGYTF
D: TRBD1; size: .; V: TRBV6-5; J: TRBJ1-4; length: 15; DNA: TGTGCCAGCAGCCCAGACCGGGACAGGGGTAGAAAACTGTTTTTT; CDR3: CASSPDRDRGRKLFF